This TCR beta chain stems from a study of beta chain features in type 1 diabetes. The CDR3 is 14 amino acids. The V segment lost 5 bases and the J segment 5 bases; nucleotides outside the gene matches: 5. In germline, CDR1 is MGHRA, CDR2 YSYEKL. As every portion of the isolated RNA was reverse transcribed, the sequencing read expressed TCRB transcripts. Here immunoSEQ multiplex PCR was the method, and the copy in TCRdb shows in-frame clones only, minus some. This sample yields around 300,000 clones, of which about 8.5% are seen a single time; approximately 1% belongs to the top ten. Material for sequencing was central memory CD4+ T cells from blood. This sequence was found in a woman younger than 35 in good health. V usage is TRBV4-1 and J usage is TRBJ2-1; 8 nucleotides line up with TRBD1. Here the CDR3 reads CASSKDRVDNEQFF. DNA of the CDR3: TGCGCCAGCAGCAAGGACAGGGTGGACAATGAGCAGTTCTTC.